These 9 T cell receptor beta chains originate from one sample sequenced in a study of T cell changes during pregnancy in multiple sclerosis. Profiling relied on immunoSEQ multiplex PCR, and the TCRdb table lists in-frame clones only, not all of them. The table lists 55,000 to 65,000 clones, more than 90% of them singletons. Specimen: peripheral blood, collected in the first trimester of pregnancy. Receptors were obtained from a female donor in good health, enrolled as a control in a pregnancy study.

Worth noting for this clone: Other nucleotide sequences in the sample specify the same CDR3. The gene calls are TRBV7-9 and TRBJ1-5; the D is unclear. CDR3 length: 15 amino acids. The ends were cut back, 1 base at V and 0 bases at J, with 7 bases in the middle. Germline V gives CDR1 SEHNR, CDR2 FQNEAQ (reference sequence). CDR3 protein: CASSLGDNSNQPQHF. The CDR3 DNA is TGTGCCAGCAGCTTAGGCGACAATAGCAATCAGCCCCAGCATTTT.

The V call is TRBV4-3, the J call TRBJ2-1; 8 bases align to TRBD2. With 0 bases clipped from V and 5 bases from J, the junction kept 9 bases outside the gene matches. Germline V gene sequence: CDR1 LGHNA, CDR2 YSLEER. The CDR3 has 17 residues. The CDR3 spells CASSQDRARGDNNEQFF. CDR3 coding DNA: TGCGCCAGCAGCCAAGATCGAGCGCGGGGGGATAACAATGAGCAGTTCTTC.

This clone was found a few times. V is TRBV10-2 and J is TRBJ2-1; TRBD2 matches at 11 bases. The ends lost 4 bases at V and 1 base at J; junction bases unmatched: 3. The CDR3 runs to 16 residues. CDR1 is WSHSY and CDR2 is SAAADI in the germline V gene. CDR3 region: CASSGGLAVSYNEQFF. As DNA, the CDR3 is TGCGCCAGCAGTGGGGGACTAGCGGTTTCCTACAATGAGCAGTTCTTC.

V and J are TRBV19 and TRBJ2-2, with 10 positions matching TRBD1. The junction had 6 bases not matched to a gene; V was cut back by 8 bases and J by 3 bases. The CDR3 length is 15 residues. Germline CDR1 LNHDA, CDR2 SQIVND (reference sequence). CDR3 coding DNA: TGTGCCAGTCGCGTCGGGACAGGGGACACCGGGGAGCTGTTTTTT. As protein: CASRVGTGDTGELFF.

This CDR3 is CASSYLAGGFNEQFF. The CDR3, as DNA: TGTGCCAGCAGTTATCTAGCGGGAGGTTTCAATGAGCAGTTCTTC. The J gene is TRBJ2-1, the V gene TRBV6-4, with 11 bases aligning to TRBD2. This CDR3 spans 15 amino acids. Looked up from germline, CDR1 is MRHNA and CDR2 is SNTAGT. Unmatched junction bases numbered 6, after V lost 5 bases and J lost 6 bases.

This chain joins TRBV4-2 and TRBJ2-2, with 8 bases matching TRBD2. This CDR3 has 15 amino acids. The trim removed 1 base at V and 5 bases at J, leaving 3 bases unmatched. Germline V CDR1 and CDR2: LGHNA, YNFKEQ. The CDR3 loop is CASSQGRGGTGELFF. DNA for the CDR3: TGTGCCAGCAGCCAAGGACGGGGGGGGACCGGGGAGCTGTTTTTT.

This clone was found a few times. This chain connects TRBV7-2 to TRBJ2-7; D unresolved. There are 13 residues in the CDR3. Germline values: CDR1 SGHTA, CDR2 FQGNSA. Trimming stripped 1 base from V and 3 bases from J, with 7 bases between. CDR3 nucleotide sequence: TGTGCCAGCAGCTTAGACGGTATCTACGAGCAGTACTTC. Translation: CASSLDGIYEQYF.

The rearrangement links TRBV18 to TRBJ1-6; the D is unclear. Trimming took off 2 bases at V and 8 bases at J, with 16 bases between the two ends. The CDR3 extends over 16 amino acids. CDR1 and CDR2 (germline): KGHSH, LQKENI. The CDR3 loop reads CASSPVNPPVDSPLHF. CDR3 in DNA: TGTGCCAGCTCACCAGTTAATCCCCCAGTGGATTCACCCCTCCACTTT.

J is TRBJ2-5 and V is TRBV6-1, with 10 bases matching TRBD1. The germline CDR1 and CDR2 sequences are MNHNS and SASEGT. V shed 6 bases, J shed 5 bases, and the junction held 9 bases outside the gene matches. This CDR3 comprises 15 residues. This CDR3 reads CASSRDRGRWETQYF. CDR3 coding DNA: TGTGCCAGCAGCCGCGACAGGGGGCGATGGGAGACCCAGTACTTC.